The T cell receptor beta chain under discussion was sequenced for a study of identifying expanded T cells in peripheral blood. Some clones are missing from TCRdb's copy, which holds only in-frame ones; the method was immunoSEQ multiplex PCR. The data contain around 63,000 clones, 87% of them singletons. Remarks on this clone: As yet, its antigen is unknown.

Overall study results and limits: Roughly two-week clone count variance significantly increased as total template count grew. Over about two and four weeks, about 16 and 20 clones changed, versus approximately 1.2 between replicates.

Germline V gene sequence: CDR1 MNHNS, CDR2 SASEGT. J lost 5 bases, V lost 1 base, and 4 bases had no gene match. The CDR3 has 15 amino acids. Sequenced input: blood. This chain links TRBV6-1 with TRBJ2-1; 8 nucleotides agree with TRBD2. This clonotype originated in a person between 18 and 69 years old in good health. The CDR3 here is CASSEGAGGHNEQFF. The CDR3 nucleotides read TGTGCCAGCAGTGAAGGGGCGGGAGGACACAATGAGCAGTTCTTC.